The 11 T cell receptor beta chains below were found in one sample sequenced in a study of technical replicates of blood from several donors. The repertoire was sequenced with immunoSEQ multiplex PCR; TCRdb's copy has only in-frame clones and lacks some. The sample records about 80,000 clones, 85% to 95% being singletons. Sequencing was carried out using T cells isolated from PBMCs. These receptors were obtained from a human donor in good health.

The chain employs TRBV19 and TRBJ2-7, with TRBD2 matching over 11 bases. This CDR3 region has 13 residues. V trimming: 8 bases; J trimming: 5 bases; junction bases outside the gene matches: 5. Germline V gives CDR1 LNHDA, CDR2 SQIVND (reference sequence). CDR3 sequence reads: CASGKTSGNEQYF. The CDR3 DNA sequence: TGTGCCAGTGGGAAGACTAGCGGGAACGAGCAGTACTTC.

The sample holds one count of this clone. The genes are TRBV7-9 and TRBJ2-2; D may be TRBD1 (5 bases). Trimming left V 6 bases short and J 4 bases short, with 12 bases between. Germline V CDR1 and CDR2: SEHNR, FQNEAQ (reference sequence). CDR3 length equals 14 residues. CDR3 in amino acids: CASRRQGTTGELFF. CDR3 DNA sequence: TGTGCCAGCAGGCGTCAGGGTACCACCGGGGAGCTGTTTTTT.

V is TRBV6-5 and J is TRBJ2-7; 7 bases are shared with TRBD2. Per the germline V gene, CDR1 is MNHEY and CDR2 is SVGAGI. J lost 4 bases, V lost 4 bases, and 10 bases had no gene match. CDR3 length equals 15 residues. CDR3 residues: CASSWTGTILYEQYF. CDR3 DNA sequence: TGTGCCAGCAGTTGGACCGGGACTATATTATACGAGCAGTACTTC.

This rearrangement joins TRBV7-6 to TRBJ2-1; 10 bases match TRBD2. Trimming cost V 5 bases and J 7 bases; bases outside gene matches: 8. Germline lookup yields CDR1 SGHVS and CDR2 FNYEAQ. The CDR3 runs 15 residues. CDR3 sequence: CASSHRLAGPNEQFF. The CDR3 DNA is TGTGCCAGCAGCCACCGACTAGCGGGCCCTAATGAGCAGTTCTTC.

The rearrangement joins TRBV11-2 to TRBJ2-3; a weak D match, TRBD2 (6 bases). This CDR3 has 16 residues. Germline V gene lookup returns CDR1 SGHAT and CDR2 FQNNGV. Trimming removed 2 bases from V and 3 bases from J, with 15 bases in between. This CDR3 is CASSLMIGAGTDTQYF. The CDR3 DNA reads as TGTGCCAGCAGCTTAATGATAGGGGCGGGAACAGATACGCAGTATTTT.

The genes are TRBV19 and TRBJ2-1; 7 bases fit TRBD1. This CDR3 is 15 amino acids long. With V trimmed by 4 bases and J by 4 bases, 7 bases remained unmatched. The V gene's germline CDR1 is LNHDA and CDR2 SQIVND (reference sequence). CDR3 in amino acids: CASSSGRGIYNEQFF. As DNA, the CDR3 is TGTGCCAGTAGTAGCGGCAGGGGGATTTACAATGAGCAGTTCTTC.

The gene calls are TRBV6-5 and TRBJ2-4; tentatively, D is TRBD2 (5 bases). V shed 4 bases and J shed 0 bases, with 13 bases lying between them. The germline V gene encodes CDR1 MNHEY and CDR2 SVGAGI. The CDR3 consists of 16 residues. The CDR3 DNA follows: TGTGCCAGCAGTTCCGGACTGACCCTAGCCAAAAACATTCAGTACTTC. Its protein product is CASSSGLTLAKNIQYF.

This clone was observed a handful of times. The chain links TRBV29-1 to TRBJ1-1, with 12 bases aligning to TRBD1. Germline V gene sequence: CDR1 SQVTM, CDR2 ANQGSEA. The CDR3 has 14 residues. Trimming removed 7 bases from V and 2 bases from J; junction bases left unmatched: 5. The CDR3 is CSARDRGRNTEAFF. CDR3 sequence (DNA): TGCAGCGCTAGGGACAGGGGGCGCAACACTGAAGCTTTCTTT.

V usage is TRBV9 and J usage is TRBJ2-7; D possibly corresponds to TRBD1 (6 bases). This CDR3 comprises 15 residues. The ends were cut back, 1 base at V and 3 bases at J, with 14 bases in the middle. CDR1 is SGDLS, CDR2 YYNGEE, per germline. The CDR3 sequence is CASSVSSGEFYEQYF. The DNA for the CDR3 is TGTGCCAGCAGCGTATCATCAGGGGAATTCTACGAGCAGTACTTC. The complete variable domain, with remaining parts taken from reference TRBV9 and TRBJ2-7, reads DSGVTQTPKHLITATGQRVTLRCSPRSGDLSVYWYQQSLDQGLQFLIQYYNGEERAKGNILERFSAQQFPDLHSELNLSSLELGDSALYFCASSVSSGEFYEQYFGPGTRLTVT.

The chain recombines TRBV25-1 with TRBJ2-5; D is unclear. V gave up 6 bases and J gave up 5 bases, with 10 bases separating them. Germline V lookup: CDR1 MGHDK, CDR2 SYGVNS. CDR3 length: 12 residues. The CDR3 nucleotides are TGTGCCAGCAGAATTAGTATGGAGACCCAGTACTTC. Protein sequence: CASRISMETQYF.

The chain has TRBV5-5 and TRBJ2-5, with TRBD1 as a possible D gene (5 bases). Trimming removed 1 base from V and 6 bases from J, with 19 bases in between. Germline lookup yields CDR1 SGHKS and CDR2 YYEKEE (reference sequence). This CDR3 region has 16 residues. For the CDR3, the DNA is TGTGCCAGCAGCTTGTCATCCAGGGCATTGCAAAAGACCCAGTACTTC. Amino acids: CASSLSSRALQKTQYF.